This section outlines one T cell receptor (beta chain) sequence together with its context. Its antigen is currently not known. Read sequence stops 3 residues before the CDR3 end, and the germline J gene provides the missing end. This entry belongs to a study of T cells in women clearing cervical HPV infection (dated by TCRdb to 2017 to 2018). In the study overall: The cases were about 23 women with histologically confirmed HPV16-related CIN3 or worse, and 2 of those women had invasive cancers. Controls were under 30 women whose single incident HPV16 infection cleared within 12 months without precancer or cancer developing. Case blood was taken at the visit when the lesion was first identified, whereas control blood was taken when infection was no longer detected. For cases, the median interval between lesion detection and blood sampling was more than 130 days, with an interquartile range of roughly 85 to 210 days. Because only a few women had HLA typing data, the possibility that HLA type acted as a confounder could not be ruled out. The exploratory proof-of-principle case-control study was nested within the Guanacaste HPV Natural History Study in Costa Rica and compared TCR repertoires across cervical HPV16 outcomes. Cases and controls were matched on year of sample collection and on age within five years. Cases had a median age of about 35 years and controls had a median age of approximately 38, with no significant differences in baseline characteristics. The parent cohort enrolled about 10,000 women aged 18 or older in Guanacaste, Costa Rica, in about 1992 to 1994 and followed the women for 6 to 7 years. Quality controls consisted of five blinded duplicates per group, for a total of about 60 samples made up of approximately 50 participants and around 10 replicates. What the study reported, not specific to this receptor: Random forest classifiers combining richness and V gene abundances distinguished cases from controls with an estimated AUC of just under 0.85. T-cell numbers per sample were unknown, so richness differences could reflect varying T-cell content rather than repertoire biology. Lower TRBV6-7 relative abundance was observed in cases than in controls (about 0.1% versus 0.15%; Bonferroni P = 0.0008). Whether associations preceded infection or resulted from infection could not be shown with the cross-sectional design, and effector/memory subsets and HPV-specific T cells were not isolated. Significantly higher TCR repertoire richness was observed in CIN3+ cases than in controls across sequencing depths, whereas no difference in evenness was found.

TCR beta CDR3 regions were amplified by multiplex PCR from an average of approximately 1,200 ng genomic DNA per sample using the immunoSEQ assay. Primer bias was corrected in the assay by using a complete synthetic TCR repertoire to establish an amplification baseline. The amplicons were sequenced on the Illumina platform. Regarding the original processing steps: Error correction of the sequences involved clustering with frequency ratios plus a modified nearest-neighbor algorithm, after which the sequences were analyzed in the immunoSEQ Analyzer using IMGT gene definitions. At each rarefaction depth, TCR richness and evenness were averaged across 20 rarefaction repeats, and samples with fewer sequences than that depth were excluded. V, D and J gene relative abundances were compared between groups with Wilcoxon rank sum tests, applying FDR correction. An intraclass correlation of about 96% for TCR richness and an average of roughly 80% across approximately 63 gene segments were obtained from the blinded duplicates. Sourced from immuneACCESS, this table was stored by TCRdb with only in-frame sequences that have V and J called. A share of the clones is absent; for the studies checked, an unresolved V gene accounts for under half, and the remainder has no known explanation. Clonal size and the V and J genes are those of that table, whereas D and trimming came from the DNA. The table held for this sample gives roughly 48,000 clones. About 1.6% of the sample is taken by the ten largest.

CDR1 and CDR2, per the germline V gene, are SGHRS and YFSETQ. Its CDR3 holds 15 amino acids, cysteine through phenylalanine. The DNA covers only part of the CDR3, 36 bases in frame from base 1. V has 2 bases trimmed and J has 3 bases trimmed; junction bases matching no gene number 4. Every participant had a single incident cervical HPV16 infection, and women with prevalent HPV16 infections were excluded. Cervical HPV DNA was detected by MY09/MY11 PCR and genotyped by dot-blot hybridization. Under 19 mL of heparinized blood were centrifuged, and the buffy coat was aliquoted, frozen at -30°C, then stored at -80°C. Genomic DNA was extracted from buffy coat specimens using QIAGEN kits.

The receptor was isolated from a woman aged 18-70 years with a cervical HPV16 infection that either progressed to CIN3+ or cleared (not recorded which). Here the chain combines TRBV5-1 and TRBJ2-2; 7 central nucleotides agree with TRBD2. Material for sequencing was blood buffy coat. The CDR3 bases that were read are TGCGCCAGCAGCTTCCCCGCGGGGGACACCGGGGAG. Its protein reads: CASSFPAGDTGE. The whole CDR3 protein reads CASSFPAGDTGELFF.